Each of the 24 T cell receptor beta chains below was sequenced from the same sample in a study of cytomegalovirus exposure and HLA in healthy donors. Amplification used 60 Vbeta primers and 13 Jbeta primers. Assay: immunoSEQ multiplex PCR; the TCRdb copy retains only in-frame clones and omits some. The data show under 40,000 clones, approximately 91% seen once. Sequenced: PBMCs. Receptor source: a woman aged 18 to 35 in good health and CMV-seronegative.

The V gene is TRBV29-1, the J gene TRBJ1-1; D may be TRBD1 (6 bases). V gave up 5 bases and J gave up 4 bases, with 11 bases separating them. The germline V gene encodes CDR1 SQVTM and CDR2 ANQGSEA. The CDR3 loop spans 12 amino acids. CDR3 loop: CSVLQGPTEAFF. CDR3 DNA: TGCAGCGTTTTACAGGGCCCCACTGAAGCTTTCTTT.

V is TRBV19 and J is TRBJ2-7, with D maybe TRBD2 (5 bases). V dropped 3 bases and J dropped 0 bases, with 12 bases sitting between them. Germline values: CDR1 LNHDA, CDR2 SQIVND (reference sequence). The CDR3 is 15 amino acids. Written as DNA, the CDR3 is TGTGCCAGTAGTATCTCGTCGGGAACCTCCTACGAGCAGTACTTC. Its translation: CASSISSGTSYEQYF.

This CDR3 reads CASSGTSGGSTDTQYF. Here the CDR3 DNA reads TGTGCCAGCAGCGGGACTAGCGGGGGAAGCACAGATACGCAGTATTTT. The chain recombines TRBV6-4 with TRBJ2-3; 14 bases align to TRBD2. The CDR3 extends over 16 amino acids. V dropped 6 bases and J dropped 0; count of bases not matched to a gene: 2. In germline, CDR1 is MRHNA, CDR2 SNTAGT.

The V gene is TRBV29-1, the J gene TRBJ1-1; perhaps TRBD1 as D (6 bases). The CDR3 covers 13 residues. Germline CDR1 SQVTM, CDR2 ANQGSEA. The V end lost 7 bases, the J end lost 0 bases, and 12 bases lay between the germline ends. DNA of the CDR3: TGCAGCGCCCCACAGGGCTTGAACACTGAAGCTTTCTTT. Encoded protein: CSAPQGLNTEAFF.

This rearrangement joins TRBV6-5 to TRBJ2-2; perhaps TRBD2 as D (5 bases). Looked up from germline, CDR1 is MNHEY and CDR2 is SVGAGI. Trimming pared 7 bases from V and 5 bases from J, leaving 14 bases between. This CDR3 has 14 residues. Written as DNA, the CDR3 is TGTGCCAGCATTCGCACTAGGCAGACCGGGGAGCTGTTTTTT. Amino acids: CASIRTRQTGELFF.

The chain joins TRBV12-5 to TRBJ2-6; D gene uncertain. The V and J ends lost 6 bases and 0 bases respectively, with 6 bases between them. Germline CDR1 and CDR2: LGHNT and FRNRAP. The length of the CDR3 is 14 residues. DNA of the CDR3: TGTGCTAGTGGCTCGGGCTCTGGGGCCAACGTCCTGACTTTC. This codes for CASGSGSGANVLTF.

The chain carries TRBV29-1 and TRBJ1-2; weak D call: TRBD1 (6 bases). Germline V gene lookup returns CDR1 SQVTM and CDR2 ANQGSEA. CDR3 length: 18 residues. Trimming shortened V by 4 bases and J by 2 bases, and 26 bases separated the two germline ends. CDR3 sequence (DNA): TGCAGCGTTGTCCTACAACGGGACATCTCGGGCCCGAACTATGGCTACACCTTC. It specifies CSVVLQRDISGPNYGYTF.

The chain carries TRBV28 and TRBJ2-7, with 12 bases lining up with TRBD2. J was trimmed by 7 bases and V by 1 base; bases with no gene match: 5. This CDR3 region has 15 residues. Per germline, CDR1 MDHEN and CDR2 SYDVKM. The CDR3 DNA reads TGTGCCAGCAGTTTATTAAGGACTAGCGGGAATGAGCAGTACTTC. Its protein is CASSLLRTSGNEQYF. Looking up the rest from reference TRBV28 and TRBJ2-7 gives the full variable domain: DVKVTQSSRYLVKRTGEKVFLECVQDMDHENMFWYRQDPGLGLRLIYFSYDVKMKEKGDIPEGYSVSREKKERFSLILESASTNQTSMYLCASSLLRTSGNEQYFGPGTRLTVT.

V gene TRBV12-5 combines with J gene TRBJ2-7; TRBD2 matches at 8 bases. With V trimmed by 5 bases and J by 5 bases, 11 bases remained unmatched. The CDR3 sequence is 15 residues long. Germline V CDR1 and CDR2: LGHNT, FRNRAP. The DNA of the CDR3 is TGTGCTAGTGGTCCCCGAGCGGGAGTAAATCACGAGCAGTACTTC. Residues: CASGPRAGVNHEQYF.

The V call is TRBV11-2, the J call TRBJ2-7; weak D call: TRBD1 (6 bases). CDR3 length equals 15 residues. The germline V gene has CDR1 SGHAT and CDR2 FQNNGV. The V end was cut by 4 bases, the J end by 3 bases, with 16 bases between. As DNA, the CDR3 is TGTGCCAGCAGCTCTTGGACAGTTTTTAACTACGAGCAGTACTTC. It translates to CASSSWTVFNYEQYF. The whole variable domain, filled in from reference TRBV11-2 and TRBJ2-7, reads EAGVAQSPRYKIIEKRQSVAFWCNPISGHATLYWYQQILGQGPKLLIQFQNNGVVDDSQLPKDRFSAERLKGVDSTLKIQPAKLEDSAVYLCASSSWTVFNYEQYFGPGTRLTVT.

The gene calls are TRBV5-1 and TRBJ2-1, with TRBD2 identical over 12 bases. V lost 3 bases to trimming and J lost 7 bases; unmatched junction nucleotides: 5. Germline-derived CDR1 and CDR2 are SGHRS and YFSETQ. The CDR3 extends over 15 amino acids. The CDR3 region is CASSSRTSGKNEQFF. The DNA for the CDR3 is TGCGCCAGCAGCTCCCGGACTAGCGGGAAGAATGAGCAGTTCTTC.

This chain's CDR3 is CASSFTRVLNEQFF. The CDR3 nucleotides read TGTGCCAGCAGCTTTACTAGGGTTCTGAATGAGCAGTTCTTC. This chain joins TRBV11-2 and TRBJ2-1, with TRBD2 as a possible D gene (5 bases). Germline CDR1 is SGHAT and CDR2 is FQNNGV. CDR3 length: 14 amino acids. V lost 3 bases and J lost 7, with 13 bases in between.

The V call is TRBV11-2, the J call TRBJ2-3; tentative D call: TRBD1 (6 bases). V dropped 2 bases and J dropped 6 bases, with 21 bases sitting between them. The CDR3 spans 17 residues. Germline lookup yields CDR1 SGHAT and CDR2 FQNNGV. The CDR3 nucleotides are TGTGCCAGCAGCTTACCCCGGACAGTCACCTGGGGGGATACGCAGTATTTT. Translation gives CASSLPRTVTWGDTQYF.

The rearrangement uses TRBV28 and TRBJ2-7, with 10 nucleotides matching TRBD2. V shed 5 bases, J shed 7 bases, and the junction held 11 bases outside the gene matches. Germline CDR1 MDHEN, CDR2 SYDVKM. There are 15 residues in the CDR3. CDR3 sequence: CASSTTSGPPGEQYF. The CDR3, as DNA: TGTGCCAGCAGTACGACTAGCGGGCCGCCGGGGGAGCAGTACTTC.

J is TRBJ2-1 and V is TRBV6-6; no firm D call. Trimming took off 1 base at V and 8 bases at J, with 3 bases between the two ends. CDR1 and CDR2 (germline): MNHNY, SVGAGI (reference sequence). This CDR3 has 11 amino acids. CDR3 amino acids: CASSYFYEQFF. DNA of the CDR3: TGTGCCAGCAGTTACTTCTATGAGCAGTTCTTC.

The chain employs TRBV18 and TRBJ2-7; 8 bases agree with TRBD1. J gave up 5 bases and V 6 bases, and 9 bases lay outside the gene matches. The CDR3 runs 14 residues. Per the germline V gene, CDR1 is KGHSH and CDR2 is LQKENI. CDR3 sequence (DNA): TGTGCCAGCTCTACCCACGACAGGGGACACGAGCAGTACTTC. It codes for CASSTHDRGHEQYF.

This clone was seen only once. The chain couples TRBV7-2 to TRBJ1-1; D ambiguous. Trimming shortened V by 4 bases and J by 1 base, and 7 bases separated the two germline ends. The CDR3 is made up of 13 amino acids. Germline CDR1 SGHTA, CDR2 FQGNSA. CDR3: CASSYRQNTEAFF. For the CDR3, the DNA is TGTGCCAGCAGCTACAGACAGAACACTGAAGCTTTCTTT.

J is TRBJ1-2 and V is TRBV9; tentatively, D is TRBD1 (5 bases). Germline V lookup: CDR1 SGDLS, CDR2 YYNGEE. There are 13 residues in the CDR3. Trimming took off 4 bases at V and 4 bases at J, with 11 bases between the two ends. The CDR3 DNA reads TGTGCCAGCAGCAAACAGGATTTCTATGGCTACACCTTC. Amino acid sequence: CASSKQDFYGYTF.

CDR3 region: CASSEPGQKNTEAFF. The CDR3 bases are TGTGCCAGCAGCGAACCGGGACAGAAGAACACTGAAGCTTTCTTT. The chain combines TRBV5-4 with TRBJ1-1; 7 positions agree with TRBD1. There are 15 residues in the CDR3. Germline trimming cut 4 bases from V and 1 base from J; bases unmatched to any gene: 7. The germline gives CDR1 SGHNT, CDR2 YYREEE (reference sequence).

The chain uses TRBV4-1 and TRBJ2-4; 7 nucleotides align to TRBD1. The ends lost 1 base at V and 1 base at J; junction bases unmatched: 7. The germline gives CDR1 MGHRA, CDR2 YSYEKL. The CDR3 has 17 amino acids. Here the CDR3 DNA reads TGCGCCAGCAGCCAAGGACAGGGTTTGAGGGCCAAAAACATTCAGTACTTC. Protein sequence: CASSQGQGLRAKNIQYF.

On this clone: The junction does not match germline at one end; this may be a read error. The V call is TRBV11-2, the J call TRBJ2-1, with 8 positions matching TRBD1. CDR1 is SGHAT and CDR2 is FQNNGV in the germline V gene. The CDR3 spans 15 residues. This CDR3 is CAGRQTGTGNNEQFF. In DNA, the CDR3 is TGTGCCGGCAGGCAGACCGGGACAGGCAACAATGAGCAGTTCTTC.

This clone was detected only once. The rearrangement joins TRBV7-2 to TRBJ2-2; 8 bases line up with TRBD1. After removal of 3 bases from V and 2 bases from J, the junction contained 8 bases not matched to a gene. CDR1 is SGHTA and CDR2 is FQGNSA in the germline V gene. The CDR3 totals 17 residues. CDR3 nucleotide sequence: TGTGCCAGCAGCTTCAGGACAGGGCTTAAAAACACCGGGGAGCTGTTTTTT. Its protein product is CASSFRTGLKNTGELFF.

There are a few counts of this clone. The V gene is TRBV29-1, the J gene TRBJ1-5, with 7 nucleotides matching TRBD1. The CDR3 covers 13 residues. Germline V gene data show CDR1 as SQVTM and CDR2 as ANQGSEA. V was clipped by 5 bases and J by 3 bases; unmatched bases: 4. CDR3 DNA sequence: TGCAGCGTTCGGGACAGCTTCAATCAGCCCCAGCATTTT. Amino acid sequence: CSVRDSFNQPQHF. The variable domain in full, completed from reference TRBV29-1 and TRBJ1-5, reads SAVISQKPSRDICQRGTSLTIQCQVDSQVTMMFWYRQQPGQSLTLIATANQGSEATYESGFVIDKFPISRPNLTFSTLTVSNMSPEDSSIYLCSVRDSFNQPQHFGDGTRLSIL.

The chain uses TRBV19 and TRBJ2-3, with no clear D. Per the germline V gene, CDR1 is LNHDA and CDR2 is SQIVND (reference sequence). The CDR3 is 15 amino acids. The V gene lost 3 bases and the J gene lost 2 bases, with 12 bases spanning the gap. In DNA, the CDR3 is TGTGCCAGTAGTATGGTCGGTCGGTACACAGATACGCAGTATTTT. This encodes CASSMVGRYTDTQYF.